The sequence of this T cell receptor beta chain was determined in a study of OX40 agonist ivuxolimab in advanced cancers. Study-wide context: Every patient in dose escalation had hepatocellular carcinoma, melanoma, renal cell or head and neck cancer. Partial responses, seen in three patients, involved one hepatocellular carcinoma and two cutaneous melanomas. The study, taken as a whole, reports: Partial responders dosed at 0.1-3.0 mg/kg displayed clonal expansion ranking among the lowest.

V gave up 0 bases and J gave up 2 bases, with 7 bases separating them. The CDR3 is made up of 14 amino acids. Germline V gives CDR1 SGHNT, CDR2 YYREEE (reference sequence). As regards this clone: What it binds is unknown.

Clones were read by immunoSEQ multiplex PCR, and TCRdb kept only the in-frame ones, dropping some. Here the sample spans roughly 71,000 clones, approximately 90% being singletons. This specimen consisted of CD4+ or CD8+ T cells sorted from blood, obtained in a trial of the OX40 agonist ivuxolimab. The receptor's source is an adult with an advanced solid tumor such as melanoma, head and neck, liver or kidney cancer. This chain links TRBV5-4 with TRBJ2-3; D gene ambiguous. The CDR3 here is CASSLGRYTDTQYF. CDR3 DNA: TGTGCCAGCAGCTTGGGCAGGTACACAGATACGCAGTATTTT.